This T cell receptor beta chain comes out of a study of early stage breast cancer tumors. Assay: immunoSEQ multiplex PCR; the TCRdb copy retains only in-frame clones and omits some. The sample yields more than 65,000 clones, over 80% seen once. The CDR3 consists of 16 residues. CDR1 and CDR2 from the germline V gene are MGHRA and YSYEKL. Trimming left V 0 bases short and J 5 bases short, with 16 bases between. This clonotype was obtained from a person in their 40s with breast cancer. The gene calls are TRBV4-1 and TRBJ2-5, with D possibly being TRBD1 (5 bases). Source material: blood. The CDR3 coding sequence is TGCGCCAGCAGCCAAGAAGGCCTTTCAGGGCAGGAGACCCAGTACTTC. Its protein product is CASSQEGLSGQETQYF.